A single sample is the source of the 31 T cell receptor beta chains below, sequenced in a study of cytomegalovirus exposure and HLA in healthy donors. The PCR made use of 60 Vbeta and 13 Jbeta primers. Using immunoSEQ multiplex PCR, the repertoire was profiled, and TCRdb retains in-frame clones only, with some absent. This sample carries some 180,000 clones, roughly 80% of them seen once, and the ten largest clones take 2% to 2.5%. The specimen was PBMCs. The receptors were sampled from a male donor in good health and CMV-seronegative.

This clone has just one count. The chain employs TRBV6-6 and TRBJ1-6; tentative D call: TRBD1 (5 bases). Germline CDR1 and CDR2: MNHNY and SVGAGI (reference sequence). V gave up 0 bases and J gave up 7 bases, with 10 bases separating them. This CDR3 spans 15 amino acids. CDR3 sequence (DNA): TGTGCCAGCAGTTACTCACAGGAATTCAATTCACCCCTCCACTTT. This sequence encodes CASSYSQEFNSPLHF.

This clone has a handful of counts. The genes are TRBV15 and TRBJ2-7; TRBD1 aligns across 7 bases. CDR1 is LNHNV and CDR2 is YYDKDF in the germline V gene (reference sequence). This CDR3 is 15 amino acids long. Trimming took 1 base from V and 5 from J; bases not matched to a gene: 8. CDR3 region: CATSRGQGRGDEQYF. Here the CDR3 DNA reads TGTGCCACCAGCAGAGGACAGGGCCGGGGAGACGAGCAGTACTTC.

Here the CDR3 reads CASRTAGPAYNEQFF. Here the CDR3 DNA reads TGTGCCAGCAGAACCGCAGGGCCCGCCTACAATGAGCAGTTCTTC. V is TRBV27 and J is TRBJ2-1; TRBD1 is a possible D gene (5 bases). The V end was cut by 6 bases, the J end by 2 bases, with 14 bases between. Germline V gene data show CDR1 as MNHEY and CDR2 as SMNVEV (reference sequence). The CDR3 runs to 15 residues.

The rearrangement links TRBV4-1 to TRBJ1-2, with D possibly matching TRBD1 (6 bases). V lost 0 bases to trimming and J lost 4 bases, with 18 bases between them. The V gene's germline CDR1 is MGHRA and CDR2 YSYEKL. This CDR3 comprises 17 residues. CDR3 coding DNA: TGCGCCAGCAGCCAAGATCAGGGGCAGGCCGAATCCTATGGCTACACCTTC. Its translation: CASSQDQGQAESYGYTF.

This chain joins TRBV30 and TRBJ1-5; 10 bases are shared with TRBD1. The CDR3 has 13 amino acids. V shed 4 bases, J shed 7 bases, and the junction held 4 bases outside the gene matches. From germline, CDR1 is GTSNPN and CDR2 SVGIG (reference sequence). The CDR3 here is CAWTGQGSQPQHF. CDR3 sequence (DNA): TGTGCCTGGACGGGACAGGGGAGCCAGCCCCAGCATTTT. Looking up the rest from reference TRBV30 and TRBJ1-5 gives the full variable domain: SQTIHQWPATLVQPVGSPLSLECTVEGTSNPNLYWYRQAAGRGLQLLFYSVGIGQISSEVPQNLSASRPQDRQFILSSKKLLLSDSGFYLCAWTGQGSQPQHFGDGTRLSIL.

The table lists this clone with a few counts. The V and J genes are TRBV19 and TRBJ1-5; no firm D call. With 7 bases removed from V and 3 bases from J, the gap between germline ends came to 16 bases. Looked up from germline, CDR1 is LNHDA and CDR2 is SQIVND (reference sequence). This CDR3 is 15 amino acids long. In DNA form, the CDR3 reads TGTGCCAGTATTAAGAGTCGGGAGATCAATCAGCCCCAGCATTTT. Translating gives CASIKSREINQPQHF.

The gene calls are TRBV10-1 and TRBJ2-2; D perhaps matches TRBD1 (6 bases). The length of the CDR3 is 14 residues. In germline, CDR1 is WNHNN, CDR2 SYGVQD (reference sequence). V was trimmed by 4 bases and J by 4 bases, leaving 10 bases between them. CDR3 nucleotides: TGCGCCAGCAGTGTCAGGGGTGCCACCGGGGAGCTGTTTTTT. The encoded protein is CASSVRGATGELFF.

The chain employs TRBV5-4 and TRBJ2-3, with TRBD2 matching 7 bases. This CDR3 comprises 15 residues. V lost 1 base and J lost 6; bases outside the gene matches: 8. Germline-derived CDR1 and CDR2 are SGHNT and YYREEE (reference sequence). The CDR3 is CASSLSSGALDTQYF. CDR3 nucleotides: TGTGCCAGCAGCTTGTCAAGCGGGGCCCTCGATACGCAGTATTTT.

The V gene is TRBV10-1, the J gene TRBJ2-5, with 11 positions matching TRBD1. Per germline, CDR1 WNHNN and CDR2 SYGVQD (reference sequence). The CDR3 consists of 15 residues. V lost 2 bases to trimming and J lost 1 base; unmatched junction nucleotides: 0. For the CDR3, the DNA is TGCGCCAGCAGTGAGGGACAGGGGGCCCAAGAGACCCAGTACTTC. Its protein is CASSEGQGAQETQYF.

The chain employs TRBV7-2 and TRBJ1-2; D is unclear. Trimming stripped 3 bases from V and 6 bases from J, with 11 bases between. The CDR3 is 13 amino acids. From germline, CDR1 is SGHTA and CDR2 FQGNSA. Written as DNA, the CDR3 is TGTGCCAGCAGCTTTGGTACAACTAATGGCTACACCTTC. Amino acid sequence: CASSFGTTNGYTF.

The rearrangement links TRBV4-1 to TRBJ2-1; unclear D gene. V lost 0 bases, J lost 3 bases, and 15 bases lay in between. CDR1 is MGHRA, CDR2 YSYEKL, per germline. This CDR3 has 17 residues. The CDR3 sequence is CASSQDRGQRHYNEQFF. In DNA form, the CDR3 reads TGCGCCAGCAGCCAAGATCGTGGCCAGAGACACTACAATGAGCAGTTCTTC.

V gene TRBV5-4 combines with J gene TRBJ2-7; D possibly corresponds to TRBD1 (6 bases). The V end was cut by 3 bases, the J end by 11 bases, with 18 bases between. This CDR3 is built from 13 residues. Germline values: CDR1 SGHNT, CDR2 YYREEE (reference sequence). The DNA of the CDR3 is TGTGCCAGCAGCTCCCCTCTAACTAGACAGGAGTACTTC. This sequence encodes CASSSPLTRQEYF.

The rearrangement joins TRBV6-1 to TRBJ1-1; maybe TRBD1 (6 bases). The CDR3 is 14 residues long. Per the germline V gene, CDR1 is MNHNS and CDR2 is SASEGT. V was pared by 8 bases and J by 1 base, with 14 bases between. The CDR3 spells CASPRDTQNTEAFF. The CDR3 DNA reads as TGTGCCAGCCCCCGGGACACACAGAACACTGAAGCTTTCTTT.

The chain employs TRBV11-2 and TRBJ1-3, with D maybe TRBD1 (6 bases). CDR1 and CDR2 (germline): SGHAT, FQNNGV. There are 15 residues in the CDR3. Trimming removed 5 bases from V and 4 bases from J, with 15 bases in between. CDR3 DNA: TGTGCCAGCAGCGTACAGGGTATGGTGGGAAACACCATATATTTT. Protein product: CASSVQGMVGNTIYF.

This chain joins TRBV2 and TRBJ1-1, with 12 positions matching TRBD1. V gave up 5 bases and J gave up 5 bases; unmatched junction bases: 9. The CDR3 consists of 16 residues. CDR1 and CDR2 (germline): SNHLY, FYNNEI. This CDR3 is CASSTGDRGLLTEAFF. DNA of the CDR3: TGTGCCAGCAGTACCGGGGACAGGGGGCTTCTGACTGAAGCTTTCTTT.

This chain connects TRBV7-6 to TRBJ2-7; TRBD1 aligns across 7 bases. V lost 5 bases and J lost 2; bases outside the gene matches: 9. Germline loops: CDR1 SGHVS, CDR2 FNYEAQ. The CDR3 has 15 residues. The CDR3 protein is CASSPRTGTTYEQYF. DNA for the CDR3: TGTGCCAGCAGCCCAAGGACAGGAACCACCTACGAGCAGTACTTC.

The rearrangement links TRBV6-1 to TRBJ2-7, with 7 bases matching TRBD1. The CDR3 totals 14 residues. Germline loops: CDR1 MNHNS, CDR2 SASEGT. After removal of 6 bases from V and 4 bases from J, the junction contained 9 bases not matched to a gene. CDR3 protein: CASRRTGTVYEQYF. The CDR3 DNA is TGTGCCAGCAGAAGGACCGGGACAGTTTACGAGCAGTACTTC.

This clone was picked up a small number of times. The CDR3 bases are TGTGCCAGCCGAAGCCAGGGGGGAAAAGCTTTCTTT. Its translation: CASRSQGGKAFF. The gene calls are TRBV18 and TRBJ1-1, with 7 bases fitting TRBD1. From germline, CDR1 is KGHSH and CDR2 LQKENI. CDR3 size: 12 residues. The J segment lost 9 bases and the V segment lost 8 bases, leaving 9 bases of the junction unmatched.

The J gene is TRBJ1-5, the V gene TRBV4-1; D may be TRBD1 (6 bases). Germline-derived CDR1 and CDR2 are MGHRA and YSYEKL. V was shortened by 2 bases and J by 0 bases, with 14 bases between the two germline ends. CDR3 length: 17 amino acids. This CDR3 is CASSQMAGARSNQPQHF. CDR3 nucleotides: TGCGCCAGCAGCCAAATGGCAGGGGCCCGTAGCAATCAGCCCCAGCATTTT.

Of note for this clone: This sample also contains other DNA sequences that code for the same CDR3. The chain employs TRBV5-1 and TRBJ1-2; D may be TRBD1 (5 bases). Germline loops: CDR1 SGHRS, CDR2 YFSETQ. This CDR3 has 13 amino acids. Trimming left V 0 bases short and J 7 bases short, with 10 bases between. DNA of the CDR3: TGCGCCAGCAGCTTGGTGGGGGGTGGTGGCTACACCTTC. It encodes CASSLVGGGGYTF.

The chain has TRBV7-2 and TRBJ2-7; D is unresolved. The CDR3 contains 13 residues. Trimming shortened V by 5 bases and J by 6 bases, and 14 bases separated the two germline ends. The germline V gene has CDR1 SGHTA and CDR2 FQGNSA. CDR3 sequence reads: CASSPIRRSEQYF. For the CDR3, the DNA is TGTGCCAGCAGCCCTATCCGTCGAAGCGAGCAGTACTTC.

The chain uses TRBV5-1 and TRBJ1-1, with 8 bases lining up with TRBD1. Germline V gene data show CDR1 as SGHRS and CDR2 as YFSETQ. The CDR3 runs to 13 residues. V was pared by 6 bases and J by 7 bases, with 8 bases of the junction left unmatched. The CDR3 reads CASNLDRVGEAFF. For the CDR3, the DNA is TGCGCCAGCAACCTGGACAGGGTAGGTGAAGCTTTCTTT.

This clone was observed once. The rearrangement links TRBV11-2 to TRBJ2-7; 8 bases match TRBD1. Germline CDR1 is SGHAT and CDR2 is FQNNGV. V dropped 5 bases and J dropped 7; count of bases not matched to a gene: 10. The CDR3 sequence is 14 residues long. Written as DNA, the CDR3 is TGTGCCAGCAGCCCGCGGACAGGGAATGGGGAGCAGTACTTC. It encodes CASSPRTGNGEQYF. Complete variable domain (other parts from reference TRBV11-2 and TRBJ2-7): EAGVAQSPRYKIIEKRQSVAFWCNPISGHATLYWYQQILGQGPKLLIQFQNNGVVDDSQLPKDRFSAERLKGVDSTLKIQPAKLEDSAVYLCASSPRTGNGEQYFGPGTRLTVT.

The genes are TRBV18 and TRBJ1-5, with 9 bases lining up with TRBD1. The CDR3 is 16 amino acids. Germline V lookup: CDR1 KGHSH, CDR2 LQKENI. The junction had 10 bases not matched to a gene; V was cut back by 3 bases and J by 7 bases. CDR3 protein: CASSPEQGAKGQPQHF. CDR3 in DNA: TGTGCCAGCTCACCCGAACAGGGGGCAAAAGGACAGCCCCAGCATTTT.

V usage is TRBV9 and J usage is TRBJ2-3, with 8 bases that match TRBD2. This CDR3 comprises 16 residues. Germline CDR1 reads SGDLS; CDR2 reads YYNGEE. The junction had 8 bases not matched to a gene; V was cut back by 3 bases and J by 2 bases. DNA of the CDR3: TGTGCCAGCAGCGATGAGGGCGGGGGGACCACAGATACGCAGTATTTT. This codes for CASSDEGGGTTDTQYF.

The genes are TRBV7-9 and TRBJ2-7; tentatively, D is TRBD2 (5 bases). V lost 1 base to trimming and J lost 3 bases, with 10 bases between them. The CDR3 consists of 14 residues. The germline V gene has CDR1 SEHNR and CDR2 FQNEAQ (reference sequence). The CDR3 nucleotides read TGTGCCAGCAGCTTAGGTCCCCGGGACTACGAGCAGTACTTC. Protein sequence: CASSLGPRDYEQYF.

This clone has a single count. The rearrangement uses TRBV5-4 and TRBJ1-1; tentative D call: TRBD1 (5 bases). Per germline, CDR1 SGHNT and CDR2 YYREEE (reference sequence). This CDR3 is built from 17 residues. Trimming pared 0 bases from V and 1 base from J, leaving 16 bases between. The CDR3 bases are TGTGCCAGCAGCTTGGCCCGAGGGGCGGGGGGGAACACTGAAGCTTTCTTT. Translating it yields CASSLARGAGGNTEAFF.

This chain links TRBV6-5 with TRBJ1-5; D unclear. The V end was cut by 5 bases, the J end by 6 bases, with 11 bases between. The length of the CDR3 is 13 residues. Looked up from germline, CDR1 is MNHEY and CDR2 is SVGAGI. CDR3 DNA sequence: TGTGCCAGCAGTCCAGGCGGGTTTCAGCCCCAGCATTTT. Translated, it gives CASSPGGFQPQHF.

V usage is TRBV30 and J usage is TRBJ2-2; 7 bases map to TRBD1. Trimming removed 0 bases from V and 2 bases from J; junction bases left unmatched: 3. The CDR3 loop spans 15 amino acids. The V gene's germline CDR1 is GTSNPN and CDR2 SVGIG (reference sequence). Here the CDR3 reads CAWSVDRANTGELFF. The CDR3 bases are TGTGCCTGGAGTGTTGACAGGGCTAACACCGGGGAGCTGTTTTTT.

The chain employs TRBV10-3 and TRBJ2-2; 9 bases map to TRBD1. This CDR3 is 14 amino acids long. V was pared by 10 bases and J by 6 bases, with 9 bases of the junction left unmatched. The germline CDR1 and CDR2 sequences are ENHRY and SYGVKD. Written as DNA, the CDR3 is TGTGCCAGCAGCCTTGACAGGGGGTCCGGGGAGCTGTTTTTT. Its translation is CASSLDRGSGELFF.

The chain couples TRBV11-1 to TRBJ1-4; 7 bases match TRBD1. CDR3 length equals 13 residues. With V trimmed by 4 bases and J by 14 bases, 10 bases remained unmatched. In germline, CDR1 is SGHAT, CDR2 FQDESV (reference sequence). The CDR3 protein is CASSSGQDTPLFF. The CDR3, as DNA: TGTGCCAGCAGCTCCGGACAGGACACCCCGCTGTTTTTT. Complete variable domain (other parts from reference TRBV11-1 and TRBJ1-4): EAEVAQSPRYKITEKSQAVAFWCDPISGHATLYWYRQILGQGPELLVQFQDESVVDDSQLPKDRFSAERLKGVDSTLKIQPAELGDSAMYLCASSSGQDTPLFFGSGTQLSVL.